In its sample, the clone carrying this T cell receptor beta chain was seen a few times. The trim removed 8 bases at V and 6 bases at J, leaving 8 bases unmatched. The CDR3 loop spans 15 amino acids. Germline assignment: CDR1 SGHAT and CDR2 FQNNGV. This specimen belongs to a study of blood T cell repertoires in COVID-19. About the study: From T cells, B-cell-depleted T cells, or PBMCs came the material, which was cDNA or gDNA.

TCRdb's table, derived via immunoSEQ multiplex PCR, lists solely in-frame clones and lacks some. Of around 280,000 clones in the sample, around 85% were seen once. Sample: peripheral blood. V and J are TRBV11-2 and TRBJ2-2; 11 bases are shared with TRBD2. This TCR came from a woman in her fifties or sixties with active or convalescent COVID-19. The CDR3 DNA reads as TGTGCCAGCCGTGATAGCGGGAGGGCCCCCGGGGAGCTGTTTTTT. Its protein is CASRDSGRAPGELFF.